The following is a TCR beta chain sequence with its context. Its antigen is unknown. This sample stems from a study of T cell repertoires in cytomegalovirus infection. The wider study: CMV infection together with matching HLA type was indicated by public TCR beta signatures. Study-level points and caveats: The ex vivo response was dominated by HLA-C-restricted CMV-specific TCR beta clonotypes.

TCRdb fed the reads into MiXCR, producing one record per CDR3 protein. The data show about half a million distinct CDR3 sequences, roughly a third seen once. Unmatched junction bases numbered 14, after V lost 11 bases and J lost 4 bases. This CDR3 spans 17 amino acids. Germline values: CDR1 MNHGY, CDR2 SVAAGI. This receptor was obtained from a human donor in good health (CMV status not recorded). Some clones in this sample may be carry-over from other donors' samples. The genes are TRBV6-9 and TRBJ2-2; 12 bases are a match to TRBD1. The sequenced sample was cultured PBMCs, obtained from culture after CMV antigen stimulation. As DNA, the CDR3 is TGTGCCCTTCCGTTGGGACAGGGGGCGAAGCCCACCGGGGAGCTGTTTTTT. Translation gives CALPLGQGAKPTGELFF.